This TCR beta chain emerged from a study of regulatory T cells in long-lasting Graves disease (dated by TCRdb to the early 2020s). About the investigation overall: Newly diagnosed Graves' disease patients had taken antithyroid drugs for less than 3 months. Patients with persistent Graves' disease were compared with patients with newly diagnosed Graves' disease using TCR sequencing and RNA sequencing of peripheral blood. A total of about 33 samples underwent TCR sequencing, from about 13 patients with persistent Graves' disease and 20 or so patients with newly diagnosed Graves' disease. The study was registered as a clinical trial and conducted in China.

What the time point label conveys for this sample: newly diagnosed GD, antithyroid drugs for less than 3 months. RNA was extracted from PBMCs in TRIzol for both TCR sequencing and RNA sequencing. The diagnosis of Graves' disease followed American Thyroid Association guidelines. Patients were recruited from an endocrinology department in Xi'an, China. Each patient gave 7.5 to 10 milliliters of peripheral blood, collected in an EDTA anticoagulant tube. PBMCs were isolated by Ficoll Paque Plus density gradient separation without further T cell sorting. RNA quality was checked with an Agilent 2100 Bioanalyzer and agarose gel, and concentration with a NanoDrop 2000. What the study reported, not specific to this receptor: Lower TCR Shannon entropy and fewer highly expanded clones were observed in persistent Graves' disease patients than in newly diagnosed patients, which suggested clonal expansion. Persistent patients shared more public clonotypes among themselves (2,741) than newly diagnosed patients did (more than 950). Only the TCR beta chain was sequenced and analyzed. As a limitation, the authors acknowledged that the small sample size may reduce accuracy. Preferential use of TRBV28, TRBJ1-2 and TRBJ2-5 was observed in persistent disease, whereas TRBV20-1 and TRBJ2-1 were favored in newly diagnosed disease. Only peripheral blood was studied, because thyroid tissue, the primary lesion, was inaccessible.

Remarks on this clonotype: Its antigen has not been determined. It has no much larger one-base neighbor in the sample; base qualities were not kept.

Reading the germline V gene gives CDR1 MNHEY and CDR2 SVGEGT. The CDR3 goes from the cysteine to the phenylalanine over 16 residues. CDR3 DNA only is kept here, 48 bases in frame from base 1. Cut back by 4 bases and 7 bases, the V and J ends lie 22 bases apart. Libraries came from multiplex PCR. The sequencing machine was an Illumina HiSeq 4000. CDR3 regions were amplified by Arm-PCR with iRepertoire HTBI primers to construct TCR beta libraries. Gel purification was performed on PCR products prior to sequencing. The published analysis was carried out like this. Gene usage analysis of CDR3 amino acid clonotypes relied on the roughly 67 TRBV and over 13 TRBJ segments identified across samples. Filtered high-quality paired reads were merged into contigs using COPE and FqMerger. Contigs were aligned with BLAST to IMGT TRBV, TRBD and TRBJ reference genes, and CDR3 was defined per IMGT. Clonotypes above 0.1% frequency were classified as highly expanded clones. Shannon entropy served as the measure of repertoire diversity, while the Gini coefficient captured V-J evenness. Public clonotypes were defined as clonotypes shared by more than one individual. In-frame beta chains were kept once TCRdb had trimmed the public reads at Q25 with fastp and called clones with MiXCR. CDR3 protein sequences are deduplicated, and each keeps its most common genes and DNA. These V and J calls derive from TCRdb rather than the authors' analysis. The sample profile shows roughly 560,000 distinct CDR3 sequences; around 12% of them were found once. Of the sample, around 10% falls within the top ten clones.

These data were also filed under a second study, of T cells in Graves' hyperthyroidism and ophthalmopathy. Drawing on the second study: Stable Graves' hyperthyroidism was defined as no progression to ophthalmopathy during 18 months of follow-up. Hyperthyroidism patients were aged 18 to 65 years and newly diagnosed, with disease duration of less than 2 months. Any patient with an uncontrolled infection, another autoimmune disease, pregnancy or lactation was excluded. Diagnoses were based on clinical symptoms, serum thyroxine and TRAb, thyroid ultrasound and orbital computed tomography. For the first round of RT-PCR on the TCR CDR3, the HTBI primer set was used together with the Qiagen OneStep RT-PCR kit. Most expanded thyroid clonotypes (frequency above 0.001) were also detected in blood, suggesting blood repertoires may reflect thyroid immune responses. A model built on a 13 V-J signature distinguished ophthalmopathy from stable hyperthyroidism, reaching 85% to 90% sensitivity and 81.08% specificity in cross-validation and 80%/75% in testing. In validation, progression to ophthalmopathy was predicted by the model with nearly 71% sensitivity and under 85% specificity, a median of around 6.5 months before onset. TCR V-J signatures able to tell the groups apart were searched for in a discovery cohort of 90 to 100 patients, of whom roughly 42 had Graves' ophthalmopathy and 57 had stable Graves' hyperthyroidism. Whether ophthalmopathy could be predicted prospectively was tested in an independent validation cohort made up of about 18 hyperthyroidism patients plus 17 patients who later progressed to ophthalmopathy. The roughly 90 discovery patients were divided at random into training and test sets in a 7:3 ratio. The study also compared thyroid tissue and blood T-cell repertoires from more than five Graves' hyperthyroidism patients. After sampling, hyperthyroidism patients received methimazole starting at 30 mg daily, and ophthalmopathy patients received high-dose intravenous methylprednisolone. Libraries were constructed in a second round of multiplex PCR, after which size selection and purification were performed. Sequencing of the libraries was done on an Illumina HiSeq2000 using paired-end 100 bp reads. SOAPnuke was used to process the raw data, with reads discarded if the reads contained adapters or uncalled bases, had a mean Phred below 15, or lacked an exact constant-primer or identifier match. COPE v1.2.5 was used to merge high-quality paired reads, and clonotypes were defined as unique nucleotide sequences. MiTCR v1.1 was used to align the clonotypes against IMGT TRBV, TRBD and TRBJ reference segments. The analysis was restricted to V-J combinations with a frequency above 0.0001, which together covered 99% to 99.2% of the repertoires. The TCS score was defined as the ratio of F50 (clonal expansion) to E x V (chaos), calculated using BLOSUM62-based TCRdist between CDR3 peptides within each V-J. Welch's t-statistics and random forest reduced around 550 V-J features to about 13, which were used in a naive Bayes classifier (R e1071). Sample size was not statistically predetermined, and blinding of investigators to group allocation was not performed. According to the paper, TCR Vbeta CDR3 sequencing was carried out on about 140 peripheral blood samples, which came from 40 to 45 ophthalmopathy, roughly 75 hyperthyroidism and about 17 progressor patients.

The rearranged segments are TRBV6-2 or TRBV6-3 and TRBJ2-5; confidence is insufficient to name the D gene. The specimen comprised peripheral blood mononuclear cells (PBMCs), sampled at new diagnosis, from a patient treated with antithyroid drugs. The receptor comes from a woman in her twenties or thirties with Graves disease. Donor details come from another sample of the same person, matched by shared clones. The bases read TGTGCCAGCAGTTTAGACCCCGGTTCGGGTTCGCGGACCCAGTACTTC. Its amino acids are CASSLDPGSGSRTQYF.